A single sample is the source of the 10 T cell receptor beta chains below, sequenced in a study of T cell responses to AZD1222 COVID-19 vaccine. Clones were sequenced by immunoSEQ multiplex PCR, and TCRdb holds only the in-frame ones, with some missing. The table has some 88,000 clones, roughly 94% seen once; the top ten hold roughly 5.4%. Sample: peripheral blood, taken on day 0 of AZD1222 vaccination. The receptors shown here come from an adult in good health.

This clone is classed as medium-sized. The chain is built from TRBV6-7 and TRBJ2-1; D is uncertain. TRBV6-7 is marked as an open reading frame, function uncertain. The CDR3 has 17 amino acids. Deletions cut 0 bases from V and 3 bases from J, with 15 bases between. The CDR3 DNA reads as TGTGCCAGCAGTTACTCGACACCGAGCCTCTTCTACAATGAGCAGTTCTTC. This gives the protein CASSYSTPSLFYNEQFF.

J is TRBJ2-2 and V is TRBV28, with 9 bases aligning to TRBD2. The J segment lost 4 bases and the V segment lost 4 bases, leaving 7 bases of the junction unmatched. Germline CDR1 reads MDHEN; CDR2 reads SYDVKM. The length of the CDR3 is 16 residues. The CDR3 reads CASSSPAGGPTGELFF. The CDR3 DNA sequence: TGTGCCAGCAGTTCCCCAGCGGGAGGCCCCACCGGGGAGCTGTTTTTT.

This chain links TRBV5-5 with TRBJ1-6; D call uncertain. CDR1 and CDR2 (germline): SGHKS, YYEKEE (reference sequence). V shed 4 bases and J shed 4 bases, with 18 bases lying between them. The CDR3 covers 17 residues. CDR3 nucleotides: TGTGCCAGCAGCCCCCTGCAGCAAAAAATGTATAATTCACCCCTCCACTTT. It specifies CASSPLQQKMYNSPLHF.

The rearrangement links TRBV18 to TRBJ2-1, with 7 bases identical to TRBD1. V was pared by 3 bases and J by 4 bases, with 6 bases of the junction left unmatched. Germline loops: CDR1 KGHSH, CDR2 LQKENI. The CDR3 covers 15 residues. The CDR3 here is CASSPPGTAYNEQFF. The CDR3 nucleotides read TGTGCCAGCTCACCCCCCGGGACAGCTTACAATGAGCAGTTCTTC. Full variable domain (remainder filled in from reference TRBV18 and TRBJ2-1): NAGVMQNPRHLVRRRGQEARLRCSPMKGHSHVYWYRQLPEEGLKFMVYLQKENIIDESGMPKERFSAEFPKEGPSILRIQQVVRGDSAAYFCASSPPGTAYNEQFFGPGTRLTVL.

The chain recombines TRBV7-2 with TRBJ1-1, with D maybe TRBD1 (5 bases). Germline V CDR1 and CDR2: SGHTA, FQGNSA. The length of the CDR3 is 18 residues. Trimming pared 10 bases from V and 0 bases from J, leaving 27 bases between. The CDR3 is CATYRGGGVAGMNTEAFF. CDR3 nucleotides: TGTGCCACCTACCGGGGTGGGGGGGTCGCTGGAATGAACACTGAAGCTTTCTTT.

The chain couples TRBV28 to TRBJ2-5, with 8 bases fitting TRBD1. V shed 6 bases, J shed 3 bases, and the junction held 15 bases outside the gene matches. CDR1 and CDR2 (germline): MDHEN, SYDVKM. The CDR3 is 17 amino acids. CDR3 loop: CASSLTDGTGPEETQYF. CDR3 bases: TGTGCCAGCAGCCTTACAGATGGGACAGGTCCCGAAGAGACCCAGTACTTC.

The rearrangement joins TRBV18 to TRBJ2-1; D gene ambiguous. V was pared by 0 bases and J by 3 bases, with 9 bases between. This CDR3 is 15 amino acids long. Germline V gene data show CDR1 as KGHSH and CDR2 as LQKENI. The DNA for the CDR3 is TGTGCCAGCTCACCACCGGGCACCTTCTACAATGAGCAGTTCTTC. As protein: CASSPPGTFYNEQFF.

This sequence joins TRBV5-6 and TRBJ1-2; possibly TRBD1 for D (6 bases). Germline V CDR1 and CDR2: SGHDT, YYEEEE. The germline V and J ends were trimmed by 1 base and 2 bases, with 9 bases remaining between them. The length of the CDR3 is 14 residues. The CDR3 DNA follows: TGTGCCAGCAGCTTGAACAGGGTAAACTATGGCTACACCTTC. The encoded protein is CASSLNRVNYGYTF.

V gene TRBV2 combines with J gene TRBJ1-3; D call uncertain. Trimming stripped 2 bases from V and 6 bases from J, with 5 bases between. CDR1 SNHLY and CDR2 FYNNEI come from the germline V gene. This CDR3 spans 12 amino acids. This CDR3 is CASSEPKNTIYF. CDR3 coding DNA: TGTGCCAGCAGTGAACCCAAAAACACCATATATTTT.

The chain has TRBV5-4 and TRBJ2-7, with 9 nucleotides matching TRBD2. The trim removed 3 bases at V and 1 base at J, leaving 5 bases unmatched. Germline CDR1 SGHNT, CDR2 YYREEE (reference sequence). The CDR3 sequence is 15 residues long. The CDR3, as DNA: TGTGCCAGCAGCTCCAAGCGGGGGGAATCCTACGAGCAGTACTTC. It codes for CASSSKRGESYEQYF.